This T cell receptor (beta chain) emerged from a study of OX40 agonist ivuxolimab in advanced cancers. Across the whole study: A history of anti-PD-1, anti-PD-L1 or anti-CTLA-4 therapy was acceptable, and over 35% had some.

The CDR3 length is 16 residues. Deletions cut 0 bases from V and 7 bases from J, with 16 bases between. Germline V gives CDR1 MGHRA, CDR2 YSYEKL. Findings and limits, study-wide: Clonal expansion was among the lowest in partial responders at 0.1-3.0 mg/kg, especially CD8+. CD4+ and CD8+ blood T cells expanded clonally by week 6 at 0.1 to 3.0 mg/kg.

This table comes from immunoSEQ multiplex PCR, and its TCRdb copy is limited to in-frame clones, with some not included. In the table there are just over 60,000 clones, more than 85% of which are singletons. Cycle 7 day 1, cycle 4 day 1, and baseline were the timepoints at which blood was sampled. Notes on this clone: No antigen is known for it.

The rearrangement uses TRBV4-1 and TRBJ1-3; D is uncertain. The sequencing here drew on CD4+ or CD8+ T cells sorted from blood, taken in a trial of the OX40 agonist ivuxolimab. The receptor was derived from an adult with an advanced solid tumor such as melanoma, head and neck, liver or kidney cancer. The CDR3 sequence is CASSQDGRTSINTIYF. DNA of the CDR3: TGCGCCAGCAGCCAAGATGGGCGGACCTCTATTAACACCATATATTTT.